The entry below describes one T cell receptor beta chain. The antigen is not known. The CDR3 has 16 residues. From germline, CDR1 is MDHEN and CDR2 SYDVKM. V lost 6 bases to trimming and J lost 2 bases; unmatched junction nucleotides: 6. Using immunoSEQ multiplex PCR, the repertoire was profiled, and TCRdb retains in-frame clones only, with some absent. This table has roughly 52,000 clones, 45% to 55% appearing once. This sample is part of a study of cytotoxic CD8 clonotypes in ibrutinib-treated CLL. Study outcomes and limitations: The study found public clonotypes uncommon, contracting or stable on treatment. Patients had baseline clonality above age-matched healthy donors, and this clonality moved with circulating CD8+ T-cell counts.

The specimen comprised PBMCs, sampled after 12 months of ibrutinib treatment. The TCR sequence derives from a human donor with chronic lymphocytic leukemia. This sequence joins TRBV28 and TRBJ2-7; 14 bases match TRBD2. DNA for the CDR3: TGTGCCAGCAGGTGGGGACTAGCGGGAGATACCTACGAGCAGTACTTC. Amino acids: CASRWGLAGDTYEQYF.